This T cell receptor (beta chain) was found in a study of blood T cell repertoires in COVID-19 (dated by TCRdb to about 2020). Notes on the research overall: Samples covering the acute and convalescent phases of COVID-19 were provided by collaborators in the United States, Italy and Spain. The material from the prospective study consisted of cDNA or gDNA derived from T cells, B-cell-depleted T cells, or PBMCs. Subjects who had been exposed to COVID-19, were actively infected with it, or had recovered from it provided the deeply sampled blood TCRbeta repertoires that made up the dataset. The repertoires were made available in a free public database intended to serve as a resource for research on the immune response to SARS-CoV-2. The samples were drawn from the first 160 participants of the ongoing ImmuneRACE study and from some 1,300 subjects provided by 6 global collaborators. The sample metadata nearly always contained a de-identified subject ID, COVID-19 status, age in years and sex. Where HLA class I and class II types were available, the types were taken from metadata supplied by the sample provider, not from assay-based typing.

Each collaborating institution followed its own protocols to collect whole blood in K2EDTA tubes. Collaborator samples were shipped for TCRbeta analysis as frozen whole blood, isolated PBMCs, or DNA extracted from either sample type. Results and caveats for the whole study, not just this receptor: How much clinical and demographic metadata was included differed by source and by participant, and the metadata was provided uncurated.

The CDR1 and CDR2 encoded by the germline V gene are MNHEY and SVGEGT. Trimming removed 0 bases from V and 13 bases from J, leaving 10 bases between the germline ends. CDR3 length: 12 amino acids, cysteine to phenylalanine. The read is trimmed to its CDR3 DNA, 36 bases read in frame from base 1. Turning to this clone: The specificity of this receptor is unknown. The input lacks base qualities; no much larger clone sits a single base away.

The immunoSEQ Assay, a bias-controlled multiplex PCR, was used to amplify TCRbeta CDR3 regions from genomic DNA. For the original study's pipeline: The number of nucleated cells in each sample was estimated from the amplification of reference gene primers within the assay. To quantify the absolute abundance of each unique TCRbeta CDR3 rearrangement, sequence reads were collapsed and filtered. Productive Simpson clonality was computed per sample as the square root of Simpson's diversity index over productive rearrangements. What TCRdb holds here is the immuneACCESS table cut down to in-frame rearrangements. Part of the clones is not present; checked against another copy, under half of the missing clones reflect an unresolved V gene, and the others are unexplained. V, J and clone size reflect that table, while D and trimming were determined from the DNA. This sample holds around 86,000 clones; around 87% were observed only once. The top ten hold 4.5% to 5% of the sample.

The chain is assembled from TRBV6-2 or TRBV6-3 and TRBJ2-1, and TRBD2 may be the D gene, going by 6 matching bases. The clonotype was recovered from a woman older than 75 with acute or convalescent COVID-19. Source material: peripheral blood. The CDR3 is CASSYSGLTQFF. The DNA reads TGTGCCAGCAGTTACTCGGGACTCACCCAGTTCTTC.